What follows are 2 T cell receptor beta chains derived from one specimen sequenced in a study of blood T cell repertoires in COVID-19. The table came from immunoSEQ multiplex PCR; TCRdb's copy has only in-frame clones and leaves some out. This table has approximately 81,000 clones, about four fifths appearing once. Input material: peripheral blood. These receptors all stem from a human donor in a cohort sampled during active COVID-19.

This rearrangement joins TRBV5-1 to TRBJ1-1; the D is unclear. The length of the CDR3 is 15 residues. Germline CDR1 SGHRS, CDR2 YFSETQ. Deletions cut 4 bases from V and 1 base from J, with 14 bases between. CDR3 sequence reads: CASSPQASSNTEAFF. The CDR3 coding sequence is TGCGCCAGCAGCCCCCAGGCCTCCTCGAACACTGAAGCTTTCTTT.

J is TRBJ2-7 and V is TRBV7-8, with 7 positions matching TRBD1. This CDR3 contains 13 residues. Germline CDR1 reads SGHVS; CDR2 reads FQNEAQ. With 5 bases clipped from V and 5 bases from J, the junction kept 6 bases outside the gene matches. In DNA, the CDR3 is TGTGCCAGCAGCCGCGACAGGGTGCACGAGCAGTACTTC. This codes for CASSRDRVHEQYF.